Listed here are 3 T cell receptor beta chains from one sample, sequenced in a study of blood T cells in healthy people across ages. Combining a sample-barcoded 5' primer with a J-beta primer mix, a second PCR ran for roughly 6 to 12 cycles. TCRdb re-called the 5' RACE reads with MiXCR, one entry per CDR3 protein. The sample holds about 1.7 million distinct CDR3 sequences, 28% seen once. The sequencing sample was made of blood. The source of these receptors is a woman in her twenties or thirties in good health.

In DNA, the CDR3 is TGCAGCTCCTTTGATGGTAATGAGCAGTACTTC. Translation: CSSFDGNEQYF. This chain uses TRBV29-1 with TRBJ2-7; D is uncertain. CDR1 and CDR2 (germline): SQVTM, ANQGSEA. V lost 8 bases and J lost 7, with 15 bases in between. This CDR3 has 11 residues.

The CDR3 DNA sequence: TGCGCCAGCAGCTGGACAGGGGGCTCCCTTTCTGAGCAGTACTTC. As protein: CASSWTGGSLSEQYF. The chain uses TRBV5-1 and TRBJ2-7, with 11 bases fitting TRBD1. Germline V gene data show CDR1 as SGHRS and CDR2 as YFSETQ. With V trimmed by 3 bases and J by 7 bases, 9 bases remained unmatched. The CDR3 runs 15 residues.

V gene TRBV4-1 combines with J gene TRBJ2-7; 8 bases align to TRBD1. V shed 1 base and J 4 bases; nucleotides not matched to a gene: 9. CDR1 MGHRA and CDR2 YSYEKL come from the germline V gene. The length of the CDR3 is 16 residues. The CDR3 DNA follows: TGCGCCAGCAGCCAAGCGGCTACAGGGGGTTTATACGAGCAGTACTTC. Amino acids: CASSQAATGGLYEQYF.